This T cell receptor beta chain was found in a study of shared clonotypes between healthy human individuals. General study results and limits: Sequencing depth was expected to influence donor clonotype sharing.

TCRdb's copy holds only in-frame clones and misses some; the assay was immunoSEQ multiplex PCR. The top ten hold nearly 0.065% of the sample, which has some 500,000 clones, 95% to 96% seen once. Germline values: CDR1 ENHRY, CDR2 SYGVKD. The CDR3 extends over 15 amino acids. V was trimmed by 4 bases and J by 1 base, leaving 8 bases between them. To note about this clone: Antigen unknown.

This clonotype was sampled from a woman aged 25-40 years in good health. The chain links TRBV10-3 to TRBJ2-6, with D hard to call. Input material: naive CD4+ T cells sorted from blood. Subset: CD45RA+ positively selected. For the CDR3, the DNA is TGTGCCATCAGTGCCGACCCTTCTGGGGCCAACGTCCTGACTTTC. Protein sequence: CAISADPSGANVLTF.